One and the same sample provided the 17 T cell receptor beta chains below, sequenced in a study of breast tumors, draining lymph nodes, adjacent tissues. TCRdb reanalysed the multiplex PCR reads using MiXCR and keeps one entry per CDR3 protein. Of over 150,000 distinct CDR3 sequences listed, around a third are singletons. Axillary draining lymph nodes of breast cancer patients supplied the node samples. The specimen was axillary lymph node tissue. The receptors were gathered from a female donor with breast cancer. Some clones in this sample may be carry-over from other donors' samples.

This clonotype was picked up a small number of times. A much larger clone differs from this one at a single base, so this may be a read error. CDR3 coding DNA: TGCAGTGCTACCCTGGCGGGGGGGGCCTCCGAGCAGTACTTC. Protein product: CSATLAGGASEQYF. The chain joins TRBV20-1 to TRBJ2-7, with TRBD2 matching over 9 bases. The CDR3 sequence is 14 residues long. Trimming cost V 4 bases and J 6 bases; bases outside gene matches: 10. CDR1 and CDR2 (germline): DFQATT, SNEGSKA (reference sequence).

This clonotype occurred many times. The CDR3 DNA reads TGTGCCAGTCTCGGGGGGCCGGGTTCCTACAATGAGCAGTTCTTC. Protein: CASLGGPGSYNEQFF. V gene TRBV14 combines with J gene TRBJ2-1, with D maybe TRBD2 (7 bases). Per the germline V gene, CDR1 is SGHDN and CDR2 is FVKESK. V shed 9 bases and J shed 1 base, with 16 bases lying between them. CDR3 length: 15 amino acids.

There are many counts of this clonotype. The rearrangement links TRBV19 to TRBJ2-1, with 9 bases lining up with TRBD1. Germline values: CDR1 LNHDA, CDR2 SQIVND (reference sequence). CDR3 length: 16 amino acids. The trim removed 4 bases at V and 4 bases at J, leaving 8 bases unmatched. The CDR3 protein is CASSTVYGTGYNEQFF. CDR3 in DNA: TGTGCCAGTAGTACGGTCTACGGGACAGGGTACAATGAGCAGTTCTTC.

This chain links TRBV28 with TRBJ1-2, with a weak D call TRBD1 (6 bases). The CDR3 extends over 13 amino acids. Trimming pared 5 bases from V and 4 bases from J, leaving 11 bases between. The germline CDR1 and CDR2 sequences are MDHEN and SYDVKM. CDR3 region: CASSGGRGYGYTF. CDR3 sequence (DNA): TGTGCCAGCAGTGGGGGGCGCGGCTATGGCTACACCTTC.

This clonotype was counted at least ten times. This chain links TRBV7-8 with TRBJ1-1; D is ambiguous. Germline V CDR1 and CDR2: SGHVS, FQNEAQ. Trimming removed 1 base from V and 0 bases from J, with 18 bases in between. This CDR3 region has 18 residues. The CDR3 sequence: CASSLVGRTTHMNTEAFF. The CDR3 coding sequence is TGTGCCAGCAGCTTAGTTGGACGGACCACTCACATGAACACTGAAGCTTTCTTT.

This sequence joins TRBV6-5 and TRBJ2-7, with D uncertain. The CDR3 is 14 amino acids. Trimming left V 5 bases short and J 1 base short, with 12 bases between. Germline V gives CDR1 MNHEY, CDR2 SVGAGI. CDR3 in amino acids: CASSRRYGSYEQYF. The CDR3 nucleotides are TGTGCCAGCAGTCGGCGCTATGGGTCCTACGAGCAGTACTTC.

This clonotype turned up a few times. The chain uses TRBV6-6 and TRBJ2-7; TRBD1 aligns across 8 bases. The trim removed 4 bases at V and 4 bases at J, leaving 12 bases unmatched. The germline V gene has CDR1 MNHNY and CDR2 SVGAGI (reference sequence). The CDR3 runs 16 residues. The CDR3 DNA is TGTGCCAGCAGTTTGGAGGCCCGGACAGGGCTATACGAGCAGTACTTC. Protein: CASSLEARTGLYEQYF.

This clonotype has ten or more counts. This chain connects TRBV30 to TRBJ1-2; no clear D. This CDR3 region has 11 residues. Germline-derived CDR1 and CDR2 are GTSNPN and SVGIG (reference sequence). Trimming left V 1 base short and J 7 bases short, with 7 bases between. CDR3 amino acids: CAWSDLGGYTF. Here the CDR3 DNA reads TGTGCCTGGAGTGACCTAGGTGGCTACACCTTC.

This clonotype was seen only a few times. The chain joins TRBV19 to TRBJ1-1; TRBD1 agrees at 7 bases. The ends lost 5 bases at V and 0 bases at J; junction bases unmatched: 15. From germline, CDR1 is LNHDA and CDR2 SQIVND (reference sequence). The CDR3 spans 18 residues. The CDR3 loop is CASSPFPGTAVMNTEAFF. In nucleotides, the CDR3 is TGTGCCAGTAGTCCCTTCCCCGGGACAGCAGTCATGAACACTGAAGCTTTCTTT.

Ten or more counts support this clonotype. The chain recombines TRBV5-6 with TRBJ1-4; the D gene is possibly TRBD1 (6 bases). The CDR3 consists of 17 residues. V lost 1 base and J 0 bases, leaving 13 bases between the germline ends. The germline V gene has CDR1 SGHDT and CDR2 YYEEEE. CDR3 DNA: TGTGCCAGCAGCTTGAAACAGGGTCATGCAACTAATGAAAAACTGTTTTTT. Protein product: CASSLKQGHATNEKLFF. Full variable domain (rest looked up from reference TRBV5-6 and TRBJ1-4): DAGVTQSPTHLIKTRGQQVTLRCSPKSGHDTVSWYQQALGQGPQFIFQYYEEEERQRGNFPDRFSGHQFPNYSSELNVNALLLGDSALYLCASSLKQGHATNEKLFFGSGTQLSVL.

This clonotype came up a few times. The gene calls are TRBV11-2 and TRBJ2-7; no firm D call. This CDR3 has 12 amino acids. CDR1 is SGHAT, CDR2 FQNNGV, per germline. Here the CDR3 reads CARRLEPYEQYF. CDR3 sequence (DNA): TGTGCGAGACGTCTCGAACCCTACGAGCAGTACTTC. Together with reference TRBV11-2 and TRBJ2-7, the CDR3 gives the full variable domain: EAGVAQSPRYKIIEKRQSVAFWCNPISGHATLYWYQQILGQGPKLLIQFQNNGVVDDSQLPKDRFSAERLKGVDSTLKIQPAKLEDSAVYLCARRLEPYEQYFGPGTRLTVT.

This clonotype was picked up many times. The J gene is TRBJ2-1, the V gene TRBV6-4; D remains unclear. CDR3 size: 15 residues. CDR1 MRHNA and CDR2 SNTAGT come from the germline V gene. V was pared by 4 bases and J by 4 bases, with 14 bases between. The CDR3 loop is CASSVGPAIYNEQFF. The CDR3 region has the DNA TGTGCCAGCAGTGTCGGGCCAGCGATATACAATGAGCAGTTCTTC.

This clonotype has ten or more counts. The J gene is TRBJ2-1, the V gene TRBV20-1; 7 nucleotides line up with TRBD2. After removal of 3 bases from V and 13 bases from J, the junction contained 6 bases not matched to a gene. Germline V gene sequence: CDR1 DFQATT, CDR2 SNEGSKA (reference sequence). CDR3 length: 11 amino acids. DNA for the CDR3: TGCAGTGCTAGGGGGGGGGGACTCCAGTTCTTC. The encoded protein is CSARGGGLQFF.

This clonotype has at least ten counts. The chain has TRBV6-2 or TRBV6-3 and TRBJ2-7, with D unresolved. Trimming left V 6 bases short and J 5 bases short, with 8 bases between. Germline CDR1 MNHEY, CDR2 SVGEGT. The length of the CDR3 is 11 residues. CDR3 sequence reads: CASRDRNEQYF. CDR3 DNA sequence: TGTGCCAGCAGGGATCGGAACGAGCAGTACTTC.

The chain has TRBV27 and TRBJ2-5; D is undetermined. The CDR3 is 15 amino acids. The germline V gene has CDR1 MNHEY and CDR2 SMNVEV (reference sequence). Between the trimmed V and J ends, which lost 0 bases and 0 bases, there was a span of 8 bases. Here the CDR3 DNA reads TGTGCCAGCAGTTTATCGGAAGGGAACCAAGAGACCCAGTACTTC. Its protein product is CASSLSEGNQETQYF.

Ten or more counts support this clonotype. The chain uses TRBV7-3 and TRBJ2-1, with TRBD2 as a possible D gene (7 bases). Trimming removed 3 bases from V and 7 bases from J, with 16 bases in between. The germline gives CDR1 SGHTA, CDR2 FQGTGA. The CDR3 loop spans 15 amino acids. DNA for the CDR3: TGTGCCAGCAGCTTGAATAGGGGGGGGGAGAATGAGCAGTTCTTC. This translates into CASSLNRGGENEQFF.

Turning to this clonotype: A read error may account for a junction end that differs from germline. The J gene is TRBJ1-2, the V gene TRBV6-1, with D possibly TRBD1 on 5 matching bases. Per germline, CDR1 MNHNS and CDR2 SASEGT. This CDR3 has 11 amino acids. The CDR3 DNA follows: TGTGCCAGCAGCCGGGACGGTGGCCACACCTTC. It encodes CASSRDGGHTF.